This TCR beta chain stems from a study of identical twins. One entry per CDR3 protein, called by TCRdb with MiXCR from the 5' RACE reads. The sample has about 220,000 distinct CDR3 sequences, 6.5% to 8.5% seen once. Only one count was recorded for this clonotype. The CDR3 consists of 20 residues. The same data also went into a second study, on yellow fever vaccine responses in identical twins.

The clonotype comes from a woman under 30 in good health. V usage is TRBV21-1 and J usage is TRBJ2-6; the D call of TRBD1 is as the table states it, not checked on the DNA. TRBV21-1 is listed as a pseudogene. Material for sequencing was memory (CD45RO+) T cells sorted from blood. The CDR3 DNA follows: TGTGCCAGCAGCAAAGCAGGACAGGGGGCGGCCCCGGGTGGGGCCAACGTCCTGACTTTC. The encoded protein is CASSKAGQGAAPGGANVLTF.